This is a list of T cell receptor beta chains from one sample in a study of blood T cell repertoires in COVID-19. The protocol was immunoSEQ multiplex PCR, while the TCRdb copy is restricted to in-frame clones and leaves out a portion. The sample holds about 68,000 clones; almost 85% are singletons and the top ten take roughly 9.2%. The specimen was peripheral blood. The receptors stem from a man aged 45-65 years with active COVID-19. Both conserved end residues are part of each CDR3. D genes are given only for firm matches. The size field is filled for only some rows; it gives once, few, many or a size class.

J: TRBJ1-2; D: TRBD1; size: NA; V: TRBV7-9; CDR3: CASSARDRRGYTF; DNA: TGTGCCAGCAGCGCCCGGGACAGGAGAGGCTACACCTTC
J: TRBJ2-7; D: NA; size: NA; V: TRBV18; CDR3: CASSPGHLSYEQYF; DNA: TGTGCCAGCTCACCGGGACATCTGTCCTACGAGCAGTACTTC
J: TRBJ2-5; D: TRBD2; size: NA; V: TRBV9; CDR3: CASSAGGRETQYF; DNA: TGTGCCAGCAGCGCGGGGGGGCGGGAGACCCAGTACTTC
J: TRBJ2-3; D: NA; size: NA; V: TRBV5-1; CDR3: CASSLTGSSSDTQYF; DNA: TGCGCCAGCAGCTTGACGGGGTCCAGCTCAGATACGCAGTATTTT
J: TRBJ1-2; D: TRBD1; size: NA; V: TRBV19; CDR3: CASSLTGDPYGYTF; DNA: TGTGCCAGTAGTTTGACAGGGGACCCCTATGGCTACACCTTC
J: TRBJ2-1; D: NA; size: NA; V: TRBV7-9; CDR3: CASSSTGGWGNNEQFF; DNA: TGTGCCAGCAGCTCCACCGGCGGGTGGGGAAACAATGAGCAGTTCTTC
J: TRBJ1-2; D: NA; size: NA; V: TRBV6-5; CDR3: CASSYSGGDGYTF; DNA: TGTGCCAGCAGTTACTCCGGGGGGGATGGCTACACCTTC
J: TRBJ2-7; D: NA; size: NA; V: TRBV27; CDR3: CASSSKAQVGDYEQYF; DNA: TGTGCCAGCAGCTCCAAAGCCCAGGTGGGAGACTACGAGCAGTACTTC
J: TRBJ2-5; D: TRBD2; size: NA; V: TRBV30; CDR3: CAWSVDSSGGQETQYF; DNA: TGTGCCTGGAGTGTGGATTCTAGCGGGGGACAAGAGACCCAGTACTTC
J: TRBJ1-5; D: TRBD1; size: NA; V: TRBV7-2; CDR3: CASSLGQGGTPQHF; DNA: TGTGCCAGCAGCTTAGGACAGGGGGGTACGCCCCAGCATTTT
J: TRBJ2-7; D: TRBD2; size: NA; V: TRBV30; CDR3: CAWSGRGEEQYF; DNA: TGTGCCTGGAGTGGGCGGGGGGAAGAGCAGTACTTC
J: TRBJ2-2; D: TRBD2; size: NA; V: TRBV27; CDR3: CASSPSQIAGGYGELFF; DNA: TGTGCCAGCAGTCCCTCACAAATAGCGGGGGGATACGGGGAGCTGTTTTTT
J: TRBJ1-1; D: TRBD1; size: NA; V: TRBV6-6; CDR3: CASSRSDRGRSEAFF; DNA: TGTGCCAGCAGTCGATCCGACAGGGGGAGGTCTGAAGCTTTCTTT
J: TRBJ1-1; D: NA; size: few; V: TRBV3-1/TRBV3-2; CDR3: CASSLHNTEAFF; DNA: TGTGCCAGCAGCCTACATAACACTGAAGCTTTCTTT
J: TRBJ1-2; D: TRBD1; size: NA; V: TRBV7-2; CDR3: CASSLRTGGGYTF; DNA: TGTGCCAGCAGCCTGAGGACAGGGGGTGGCTACACCTTC
J: TRBJ1-4; D: NA; size: NA; V: TRBV7-2; CDR3: CASSLGGSDEKLFF; DNA: TGTGCCAGCAGCCTTGGAGGGTCGGATGAAAAACTGTTTTTT
J: TRBJ2-1; D: TRBD2; size: few; V: TRBV10-3; CDR3: CAISGTSGGGSYNEQFF; DNA: TGTGCCATCAGCGGGACTAGCGGGGGAGGGTCCTACAATGAGCAGTTCTTC
J: TRBJ2-5; D: NA; size: few; V: TRBV6-5; CDR3: CASSRLPETQYF; DNA: TGTGCCAGCAGCAGGTTACCAGAGACCCAGTACTTC
J: TRBJ2-5; D: NA; size: NA; V: TRBV14; CDR3: CASSPRQVQGGETQYF; DNA: TGTGCCAGCAGCCCACGACAGGTCCAGGGAGGGGAGACCCAGTACTTC
J: TRBJ2-3; D: TRBD2; size: NA; V: TRBV3-1/TRBV3-2; CDR3: CASSQDGRGGAPFGTQYF; DNA: TGTGCCAGCAGCCAAGACGGTCGCGGGGGGGCCCCATTCGGTACGCAGTATTTT
J: TRBJ2-2; D: NA; size: NA; V: TRBV12-3/TRBV12-4; CDR3: CASSLVRAGELLF; DNA: TGTGCCAGCAGCCTCGTTCGTGCCGGGGAGCTGCTTTTT
J: TRBJ1-1; D: TRBD1; size: NA; V: TRBV25-1; CDR3: CASSDPGTGDTEAFF; DNA: TGTGCCAGCAGTGATCCCGGGACAGGGGACACTGAAGCTTTCTTT
J: TRBJ1-1; D: NA; size: NA; V: TRBV23-1; CDR3: CASSTNTGWGEVNTEAFF; DNA: TGCGCCAGCAGTACAAACACAGGGTGGGGCGAGGTGAACACTGAAGCTTTCTTT
J: TRBJ2-5; D: TRBD2; size: NA; V: TRBV3-1/TRBV3-2; CDR3: CASSHWTSGGQETQYF; DNA: TGTGCCAGCAGCCACTGGACTAGCGGGGGGCAAGAGACCCAGTACTTC
J: TRBJ1-1; D: TRBD1; size: NA; V: TRBV11-2; CDR3: CASSLDHGRGQGEAFF; DNA: TGTGCCAGCAGCTTAGATCACGGCAGGGGGCAGGGTGAAGCTTTCTTT
J: TRBJ2-7; D: TRBD2; size: NA; V: TRBV7-9; CDR3: CASSPSPASGAPYEQYF; DNA: TGTGCCAGCAGCCCATCCCCCGCTAGCGGGGCCCCCTACGAGCAGTACTTC
J: TRBJ2-3; D: NA; size: NA; V: TRBV14; CDR3: CASSLDRLRTQYF; DNA: TGTGCCAGCAGCCTTGACCGACTACGCACGCAGTATTTT
J: TRBJ2-3; D: NA; size: NA; V: TRBV7-2; CDR3: CASSFTYLTGTDTQYF; DNA: TGTGCCAGCAGCTTTACCTATCTTACCGGCACAGATACGCAGTATTTT
J: TRBJ1-6; D: NA; size: NA; V: TRBV10-3; CDR3: CAIKGAVQSPLHF; DNA: TGTGCCATCAAAGGGGCCGTCCAGTCACCCCTCCACTTT
J: TRBJ2-5; D: TRBD2; size: NA; V: TRBV6-5; CDR3: CASSPWTSKETQYF; DNA: TGTGCCAGCAGTCCCTGGACTAGCAAAGAGACCCAGTACTTC
J: TRBJ2-3; D: NA; size: NA; V: TRBV10-3; CDR3: CAGGSGSLKYF; DNA: TGTGCCGGTGGGTCAGGGTCTCTAAAGTATTTT
J: TRBJ2-2; D: NA; size: NA; V: TRBV21-1; CDR3: CASSEVRGNTGELFF; DNA: TGTGCCAGCAGCGAGGTGCGAGGGAACACCGGGGAGCTGTTTTTT
J: TRBJ1-4; D: TRBD1; size: once; V: TRBV19; CDR3: CASSIFGQGATNEKLFF; DNA: TGTGCCAGTAGTATTTTCGGACAGGGAGCAACTAATGAAAAACTGTTTTTT
J: TRBJ1-2; D: NA; size: NA; V: TRBV18; CDR3: CASSPSHGGPINYGYTF; DNA: TGTGCCAGCTCTCCATCGCACGGCGGGCCTATTAACTATGGCTACACCTTC
J: TRBJ2-7; D: NA; size: NA; V: TRBV9; CDR3: CASSLGGGSYEQYF; DNA: TGTGCCAGCAGCCTCGGGGGAGGCTCCTACGAGCAGTACTTC
J: TRBJ2-6; D: TRBD1; size: NA; V: TRBV11-2; CDR3: CASSRQGAGANVLTF; DNA: TGTGCCAGCAGTCGACAGGGAGCCGGGGCCAACGTCCTGACTTTC
J: TRBJ1-6; D: TRBD1; size: once; V: TRBV5-1; CDR3: CASSLAAQGENSPLHF; DNA: TGCGCCAGCAGCTTGGCTGCACAGGGGGAAAATTCACCCCTCCACTTT
J: TRBJ2-3; D: TRBD1; size: NA; V: TRBV3-1/TRBV3-2; CDR3: CASSLTGRADTQYF; DNA: TGTGCCAGCAGTTTGACAGGGCGCGCAGATACGCAGTATTTT
J: TRBJ2-1; D: TRBD1; size: NA; V: TRBV9; CDR3: CASSVGDRGNEQFF; DNA: TGTGCCAGCAGCGTAGGGGACAGGGGCAATGAGCAGTTCTTC
J: TRBJ1-1; D: NA; size: few; V: TRBV2; CDR3: CASSVTGWFAAF; DNA: TGTGCCAGCAGTGTTACAGGTTGGTTTGCGGCCTTT
J: TRBJ2-3; D: TRBD2; size: NA; V: TRBV7-7; CDR3: CASSLGGLDSDTQYF; DNA: TGTGCTAGCAGCTTAGGGGGACTAGACTCAGATACGCAGTATTTT
J: TRBJ2-1; D: NA; size: NA; V: TRBV6-5; CDR3: CASRRGNEQFF; DNA: TGTGCCAGCAGAAGGGGGAATGAGCAGTTCTTC
J: TRBJ2-2; D: NA; size: few; V: TRBV19; CDR3: CACGGQGPTGELFF; DNA: TGTGCCTGCGGCGGGCAGGGGCCCACCGGGGAGCTGTTTTTT
J: TRBJ2-7; D: TRBD2; size: NA; V: TRBV5-6; CDR3: CASSSGSLYEQYF; DNA: TGTGCCAGCAGTAGCGGGAGTCTCTACGAGCAGTACTTC
J: TRBJ2-7; D: TRBD2; size: NA; V: TRBV27; CDR3: CASSLTSLTLAGRYEQYF; DNA: TGTGCCAGCAGTCTTACTAGTCTCACCTTAGCGGGAAGGTACGAGCAGTACTTC
J: TRBJ2-7; D: NA; size: NA; V: TRBV20-1; CDR3: CSAKQGYEQYF; DNA: TGCAGTGCTAAACAGGGCTACGAGCAGTACTTC
J: TRBJ1-1; D: NA; size: NA; V: TRBV6-5; CDR3: CASSYSRSTEAFF; DNA: TGTGCCAGCAGTTACTCGAGAAGCACTGAAGCTTTCTTT
J: TRBJ1-1; D: TRBD1; size: NA; V: TRBV12-3/TRBV12-4; CDR3: CASSRQGAAEAFF; DNA: TGTGCCAGCAGTCGACAGGGGGCCGCTGAAGCTTTCTTT
J: TRBJ2-5; D: TRBD2; size: NA; V: TRBV5-4; CDR3: CASSLDPAGGQETQYF; DNA: TGTGCCAGCAGCTTGGATCCAGCGGGGGGTCAAGAGACCCAGTACTTC
J: TRBJ2-3; D: TRBD2; size: NA; V: TRBV9; CDR3: CASSARGGSPDTQYF; DNA: TGTGCCAGCAGCGCACGGGGGGGCAGCCCAGATACGCAGTATTTT
J: TRBJ1-5; D: NA; size: NA; V: TRBV24-1; CDR3: CATSESGQPQHF; DNA: TGTGCCACCAGTGAGAGTGGTCAGCCCCAGCATTTT
J: TRBJ1-5; D: NA; size: NA; V: TRBV11-2; CDR3: CASSLDLRNQPQHF; DNA: TGTGCCAGCAGCTTAGATCTTCGCAATCAGCCCCAGCATTTT
J: TRBJ1-6; D: NA; size: NA; V: TRBV7-9; CDR3: CASRLGSYNSPLHF; DNA: TGTGCCAGCAGGCTTGGGAGCTATAATTCACCCCTCCACTTT
J: TRBJ1-1; D: NA; size: NA; V: TRBV6-2/TRBV6-3; CDR3: CASSELNTEAFF; DNA: TGTGCCAGCAGCGAGTTGAACACTGAAGCTTTCTTT